The 16 T cell receptor beta chains below all came from one sample that was sequenced in a study of blood T cell repertoires in COVID-19. Clones were read by immunoSEQ multiplex PCR, and TCRdb kept only the in-frame ones, dropping some. The table lists about 220,000 clones, 84% of them singletons. Specimen: peripheral blood. The receptors stem from a man younger than 40 with active or convalescent COVID-19.

The rearrangement links TRBV28 to TRBJ1-5; D is unresolved. This CDR3 is built from 12 residues. Germline CDR1 is MDHEN and CDR2 is SYDVKM. Trimming shortened V by 7 bases and J by 8 bases, and 12 bases separated the two germline ends. The CDR3 DNA reads as TGTGCCAGCACCTTGTCGGGGAAGCCCCAGCATTTT. Residues: CASTLSGKPQHF.

The rearrangement uses TRBV5-1 and TRBJ2-4; 8 positions agree with TRBD1. Germline V gene sequence: CDR1 SGHRS, CDR2 YFSETQ. The CDR3 runs 14 residues. Trimming removed 0 bases from V and 7 bases from J; junction bases left unmatched: 3. In DNA form, the CDR3 reads TGCGCCAGCAGCTTGGACGACAGGGGTAACATTCAGTACTTC. Translating gives CASSLDDRGNIQYF.

The rearrangement links TRBV28 to TRBJ2-7, with D tentatively TRBD1 (5 bases). V was trimmed by 6 bases and J by 2 bases, leaving 14 bases between them. Germline assignment: CDR1 MDHEN and CDR2 SYDVKM. CDR3 length: 14 amino acids. CDR3 coding DNA: TGTGCCAGCAGACCGCAGGGTCCTGCCTACGAGCAGTACTTC. This sequence encodes CASRPQGPAYEQYF. Complete variable domain (other parts from reference TRBV28 and TRBJ2-7): DVKVTQSSRYLVKRTGEKVFLECVQDMDHENMFWYRQDPGLGLRLIYFSYDVKMKEKGDIPEGYSVSREKKERFSLILESASTNQTSMYLCASRPQGPAYEQYFGPGTRLTVT.

This clone appeared once. This rearrangement joins TRBV11-2 to TRBJ2-1; 9 nucleotides agree with TRBD2. The CDR3 covers 13 residues. V gave up 3 bases and J gave up 15 bases; unmatched junction bases: 9. Germline-derived CDR1 and CDR2 are SGHAT and FQNNGV. The CDR3 nucleotides read TGTGCCAGCAGCTTGGCCGGAGCGGGAGGTGGGTTCTTC. Translated, it gives CASSLAGAGGGFF.

This clone was seen only once. V gene TRBV5-1 combines with J gene TRBJ1-6; no clear D. The V and J ends lost 0 bases and 5 bases respectively, with 6 bases between them. Germline assignment: CDR1 SGHRS and CDR2 YFSETQ. CDR3 size: 14 residues. This CDR3 reads CASSLVSDNSPLHF. Here the CDR3 DNA reads TGCGCCAGCAGCTTGGTGTCGGATAATTCACCCCTCCACTTT. Complete variable domain (other parts from reference TRBV5-1 and TRBJ1-6): KAGVTQTPRYLIKTRGQQVTLSCSPISGHRSVSWYQQTPGQGLQFLFEYFSETQRNKGNFPGRFSGRQFSNSRSEMNVSTLELGDSALYLCASSLVSDNSPLHFGNGTRLTVT.

The table lists this clone with many counts. This chain links TRBV9 with TRBJ1-2; 8 bases fit TRBD1. CDR3 length: 15 amino acids. V lost 3 bases, J lost 4 bases, and 8 bases stayed unmatched. From germline, CDR1 is SGDLS and CDR2 YYNGEE. CDR3 in DNA: TGTGCCAGCAGCGCTCCCGACAGGGGTGGCTATGGCTACACCTTC. This encodes CASSAPDRGGYGYTF.

J is TRBJ2-1 and V is TRBV12-5, with D maybe TRBD2 (6 bases). From germline, CDR1 is LGHNT and CDR2 FRNRAP. The CDR3 is 16 amino acids. The ends were cut back, 6 bases at V and 8 bases at J, with 23 bases in the middle. The CDR3 DNA reads TGTGCTAGTGGGGTGGCGGGACTTGGCCCTTTCTATGAGCAGTTCTTC. The encoded protein is CASGVAGLGPFYEQFF.

The gene calls are TRBV10-3 and TRBJ2-2; TRBD1 matches 9 bases. CDR1 and CDR2 from the germline V gene are ENHRY and SYGVKD. The CDR3 extends over 14 amino acids. V was pared by 7 bases and J by 6 bases, with 6 bases of the junction left unmatched. CDR3 sequence (DNA): TGTGCCATCAACCCGAGACAGGGGGCCGGGGAGCTGTTTTTT. Amino acid sequence: CAINPRQGAGELFF.

The chain uses TRBV6-5 and TRBJ2-1; D remains unclear. This CDR3 region has 15 residues. Germline V gives CDR1 MNHEY, CDR2 SVGAGI. With 11 bases removed from V and 0 bases from J, the gap between germline ends came to 17 bases. CDR3 amino acids: CASKTGQSSYNEQFF. CDR3 nucleotide sequence: TGTGCCTCAAAAACTGGGCAGAGCTCCTACAATGAGCAGTTCTTC.

This chain joins TRBV5-1 and TRBJ2-1, with D maybe TRBD1 (6 bases). V was clipped by 3 bases and J by 7 bases, with 20 bases between them. CDR3 length: 16 amino acids. Germline CDR1 and CDR2: SGHRS and YFSETQ. CDR3 bases: TGCGCCAGCAGCTCGGAGGAGGTAACAGGGATGAATGAGCAGTTCTTC. Translation: CASSSEEVTGMNEQFF.

The chain is built from TRBV19 and TRBJ1-4; no clear D gene. Germline values: CDR1 LNHDA, CDR2 SQIVND (reference sequence). This CDR3 spans 16 amino acids. The V end lost 0 bases, the J end lost 7 bases, and 15 bases lay between the germline ends. The CDR3 loop reads CASSIEGREEGEKLFF. CDR3 in DNA: TGTGCCAGTAGTATAGAAGGGAGGGAGGAGGGTGAAAAACTGTTTTTT.

The V gene is TRBV5-1, the J gene TRBJ2-5, with D perhaps matching TRBD2 (6 bases). This CDR3 contains 15 residues. Germline loops: CDR1 SGHRS, CDR2 YFSETQ. Trimming took 6 bases from V and 5 from J, leaving 20 bases between them. The CDR3 reads CASTSPRDCWETQYF. CDR3 bases: TGCGCCAGCACCTCCCCGCGGGACTGCTGGGAGACCCAGTACTTC. The variable domain in full, with the rest retrieved from reference TRBV5-1 and TRBJ2-5, is KAGVTQTPRYLIKTRGQQVTLSCSPISGHRSVSWYQQTPGQGLQFLFEYFSETQRNKGNFPGRFSGRQFSNSRSEMNVSTLELGDSALYLCASTSPRDCWETQYFGPGTRLLVL.

The rearrangement joins TRBV30 to TRBJ2-7; 7 positions match TRBD1. The CDR3 spans 13 residues. V shed 6 bases, J shed 5 bases, and the junction held 10 bases outside the gene matches. Germline V lookup: CDR1 GTSNPN, CDR2 SVGIG (reference sequence). The CDR3 loop reads CACETGARNEQYF. The CDR3, as DNA: TGTGCCTGCGAAACAGGGGCAAGGAACGAGCAGTACTTC.

Turning to this clone: An end of the junction differs from the germline gene, which may be a read error. The chain carries TRBV6-5 and TRBJ2-7; a possible D gene is TRBD2 (5 bases). CDR1 MNHEY and CDR2 SVGAGI come from the germline V gene. CDR3 length equals 14 residues. CDR3 nucleotides: TGTGTCAGCACCCCCGGACGGGGAGTGGGGGAGCAGTACTTC. Encoded protein: CVSTPGRGVGEQYF.

This clone has only one observation. The rearrangement links TRBV19 to TRBJ2-7; the D gene is possibly TRBD1 (6 bases). This CDR3 is 14 amino acids long. V lost 4 bases, J lost 2 bases, and 12 bases lay in between. The germline V gene has CDR1 LNHDA and CDR2 SQIVND (reference sequence). The CDR3 nucleotides read TGTGCCAGTAGTAGGCAGGGGACCCCCTACGAGCAGTACTTC. This codes for CASSRQGTPYEQYF.

The rearrangement links TRBV2 to TRBJ2-3; TRBD1 matches 7 bases. The V gene end was trimmed by 6 bases and the J gene end by 6 bases; junction bases not matched to a gene: 6. The CDR3 totals 13 residues. The germline CDR1 and CDR2 sequences are SNHLY and FYNNEI. The CDR3 DNA reads as TGTGCCAGCAGGGACAGGAGGACGGATACGCAGTATTTT. This translates into CASRDRRTDTQYF.